The sequence of this TCR beta chain was determined in a study of identifying expanded T cells in peripheral blood. Method: immunoSEQ multiplex PCR; TCRdb's copy keeps in-frame clones and lacks some. The table records 75,000 to 100,000 clones, around nine tenths of them present only once. Per germline, CDR1 SGHDN and CDR2 FVKESK. Trimming stripped 3 bases from V and 4 bases from J, with 7 bases between. The CDR3 has 12 residues. This chain connects TRBV14 to TRBJ2-7, with D tentatively TRBD1 (6 bases). Sequenced input: blood. The clonotype was recovered from a person aged 18 to 75 in good health. DNA of the CDR3: TGTGCCAGCAGCCAGACAGGTTACGAGCAGTACTTC. Translation gives CASSQTGYEQYF.